The present entry profiles one T cell receptor (beta chain) with its context. The antigen remains unidentified. Assay used: immunoSEQ multiplex PCR; TCRdb lists only in-frame clones, some missing. The data show more than 65,000 clones, over 75% seen once. This specimen comes from a study of OX40 agonist ivuxolimab in advanced cancers. At the level of the study: Of mixed ages from about 23 to 79 and averaging about 65 years, the group was roughly 85% male.

Points from the study as a whole: The antigen specificity of the peripheral T cells (those that were expanded) was not determined.

The specimen was CD4+ or CD8+ T cells sorted from blood, collected in a trial of the OX40 agonist ivuxolimab. This receptor was obtained from an adult with an advanced solid tumor such as melanoma, head and neck, liver or kidney cancer.

CDR3 sequence (DNA): TGTGCCAGCAAGGGTAATGAAAAACTGTTTTTT. Amino acid sequence: CASKGNEKLFF. The chain uses TRBV6-5 and TRBJ1-4; no definite D call. CDR3 length: 11 amino acids. The germline V gene has CDR1 MNHEY and CDR2 SVGAGI. The V and J ends lost 7 bases and 4 bases respectively, with 4 bases between them.